This T cell receptor (beta chain) was sequenced during a study of cytomegalovirus exposure and HLA in healthy donors. The PCR used 60 Vbeta and 13 Jbeta primers. Clones were read by immunoSEQ multiplex PCR, and TCRdb kept only the in-frame ones, dropping some. The data contain approximately 120,000 clones, roughly 80% of them singletons. Germline V gives CDR1 SNHLY, CDR2 FYNNEI. The CDR3 loop spans 14 amino acids. The V end was cut by 7 bases, the J end by 10 bases, with 20 bases between. V is TRBV2 and J is TRBJ2-1, with D possibly matching TRBD2 (5 bases). The source material was PBMCs. The source of this sequence is a man aged 18-30 years in good health and CMV-seropositive. CDR3 sequence reads: CASITDPLASEQFF. In nucleotides, the CDR3 is TGTGCCAGCATCACTGACCCTCTAGCATCCGAGCAGTTCTTC. Supplemented by reference TRBV2 and TRBJ2-1, the full variable domain reads EPEVTQTPSHQVTQMGQEVILRCVPISNHLYFYWYRQILGQKVEFLVSFYNNEISEKSEIFDDQFSVERPDGSNFTLKIRSTKLEDSAMYFCASITDPLASEQFFGPGTRLTVL.